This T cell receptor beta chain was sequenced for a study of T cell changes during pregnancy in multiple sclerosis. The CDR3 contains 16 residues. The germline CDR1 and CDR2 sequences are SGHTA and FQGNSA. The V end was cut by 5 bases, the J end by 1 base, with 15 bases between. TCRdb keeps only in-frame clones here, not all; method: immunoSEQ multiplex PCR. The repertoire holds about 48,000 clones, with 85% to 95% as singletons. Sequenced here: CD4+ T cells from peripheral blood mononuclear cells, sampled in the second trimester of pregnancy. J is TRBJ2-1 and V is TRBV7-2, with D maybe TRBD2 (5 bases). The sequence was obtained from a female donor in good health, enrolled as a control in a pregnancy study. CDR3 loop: CASSLIGVVSYNEQFF. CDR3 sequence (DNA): TGTGCCAGCAGCCTAATCGGGGTGGTGTCCTACAATGAGCAGTTCTTC. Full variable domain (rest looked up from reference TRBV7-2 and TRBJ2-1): GAGVSQSPSNKVTEKGKDVELRCDPISGHTALYWYRQSLGQGLEFLIYFQGNSAPDKSGLPSDRFSAERTGGSVSTLTIQRTQQEDSAVYLCASSLIGVVSYNEQFFGPGTRLTVL.